Listed below are T cell receptor beta chains from one sample, sequenced in a study of T cell responses to AZD1222 COVID-19 vaccine. The data were produced by immunoSEQ multiplex PCR, yet TCRdb's version contains in-frame clones alone and is incomplete. The sample lists fewer than 110,000 clones, 91% seen once, with roughly 44% in the top ten. This sample comprised peripheral blood, obtained on day 0 of AZD1222 vaccination. The receptors stem from an adult in good health. Each CDR3 is given with its conserved first and last residue. A D gene is named only where the DNA matches it firmly. Size is stated for part of the rows, as once, few or many counts, or as a class when the clone is expanded.

clone_size j_call v_call d_call cdr3_nt cdr3_aa
NA TRBJ2-5 TRBV12-2 NA TGTGCAAGTCGCTTAGCGCGGCCAATAGGAGAGGGCGGAGGCGAGACCCAGTACTTC CASRLARPIGEGGGETQYF
NA TRBJ2-1 TRBV7-8 TRBD1 TGTGCCAGCAGCCCCCAGAGGGACAGGGGTTACAATGAGCAGTTCTTC CASSPQRDRGYNEQFF
NA TRBJ1-5 TRBV14 NA TGTGCCAGCAGCCCCCCGGGAGGGCCCCAGCATTTT CASSPPGGPQHF
few TRBJ1-1 TRBV18 NA TGTGCCAGCTCACCGTGGGGCCCTGAGAACACTGAAGCTTTCTTT CASSPWGPENTEAFF
NA TRBJ2-3 TRBV5-6 NA TGTGCCAGCAGCTTGTATCGGGAGTTGGCGGATACGCAGTATTTT CASSLYRELADTQYF
once TRBJ1-4 TRBV19 NA TGTGCCAGTAGTTTACAGTCAACTAATGAAAAACTGTTTTTT CASSLQSTNEKLFF
NA TRBJ2-1 TRBV9 NA TGTGCCAGCAGCGTAGGTAGTCTCAGGTCCTACAATGAGCAGTTCTTC CASSVGSLRSYNEQFF
NA TRBJ1-1 TRBV28 TRBD1 TGTGCCAGCAGTTACAGGGGTGGGAACACTGAAGCTTTCTTT CASSYRGGNTEAFF
once TRBJ2-1 TRBV5-1 TRBD2 TGCGCCAGCAGCTTGGGCCCTAGCGGGAGGGACGATGAGCAGTTCTTC CASSLGPSGRDDEQFF
once TRBJ1-2 TRBV3-1/TRBV3-2 NA TGTGCCAGCAGCCAAGTTTTCCCCTCCTTATCTTATGGCTACACCTTC CASSQVFPSLSYGYTF
NA TRBJ2-5 TRBV19 NA TGTGCCAGTAGTATCACCTGGAGAGGAGAGACCCAGTACTTC CASSITWRGETQYF
NA TRBJ2-3 TRBV9 TRBD2 TGTGCCAGCAGCCCCTTCGGGGGAGGGACAGATACGCAGTATTTT CASSPFGGGTDTQYF
NA TRBJ1-2 TRBV5-1 NA TGCGCCAGCAGCTTCGCCGGGACTTCCAGTGGCTACACCTTC CASSFAGTSSGYTF
NA TRBJ2-2 TRBV3-1/TRBV3-2 NA TGTGCCAGCAGCCAGAAATCAGGGGAGCTGTTTTTT CASSQKSGELFF
NA TRBJ2-7 TRBV11-1 NA TGTGCCAGCAGCTTAGAGGCAGGGCGGTACGAGCAGTACTTC CASSLEAGRYEQYF
NA TRBJ1-3 TRBV28 NA TGTGCCAGCATAGGGGCAGGGCCGAGCTCTGGAAACACCATATATTTT CASIGAGPSSGNTIYF
once TRBJ2-7 TRBV27 NA TGTGCCAGCAGTCGACCTCCCTCCTACGAGCAGTACTTC CASSRPPSYEQYF
NA TRBJ1-5 TRBV4-1 NA TGCGCCAGCAGCCAAGTGGCAGGACTTAGCAATCAGCCCCAGCATTTT CASSQVAGLSNQPQHF
once TRBJ1-1 TRBV11-2 NA TGTGCTACACGCGGCAGTGGCACTGAAGCTTTCTTT CATRGSGTEAFF
NA TRBJ2-5 TRBV6-5 TRBD2 TGTGCCAGCAGTCGGACTAGCGGGATAGGAGAGACCCAGTACTTC CASSRTSGIGETQYF
NA TRBJ2-7 TRBV3-1/TRBV3-2 NA TGTGCCAGCAGCCAACTGGGGACAATCGGCTCCTACGAGCAGTACTTC CASSQLGTIGSYEQYF
NA TRBJ1-1 TRBV3-1/TRBV3-2 NA TGTGCCAGCAGCCAAGTTTCTTCGGCTGAAGCTTTCTTT CASSQVSSAEAFF
NA TRBJ1-2 TRBV9 NA TGTGCCAGCAGCGCTTCCAGAGCTAACTATGGCTACACCTTC CASSASRANYGYTF
NA TRBJ2-1 TRBV24-1 TRBD1 TGTGCCACCAGTGATTTGCGGACAGGGCATAATGAGCAGTTCTTC CATSDLRTGHNEQFF
NA TRBJ2-3 TRBV30 NA TGTGCCTGGAGTGTACAGAAGGGGGATACGCAGTATTTT CAWSVQKGDTQYF
once TRBJ2-7 TRBV21-1 NA TGTGCCAGCAGCAAAACCAGGAGGTACGAGCAGTACTTC CASSKTRRYEQYF
NA TRBJ1-2 TRBV27 NA TGTGCCAGCAGTTTATCCCCACAGGGTCTTTATGGCTACACCTTC CASSLSPQGLYGYTF
NA TRBJ1-6 TRBV27 TRBD1 TGTGCCAGCAGTTCCGTAGCAGGGGGTAATTCACCCCTCCACTTT CASSSVAGGNSPLHF
once TRBJ2-7 TRBV19 TRBD2 TGTGCCAGTACCGGTGTAGCGGGAATCTACGAGCAGTACTTC CASTGVAGIYEQYF
NA TRBJ1-2 TRBV28 TRBD1 TGTGCCGGCCGGACAGGGTATGGCTACACCTTC CAGRTGYGYTF
NA TRBJ2-7 TRBV6-5 NA TGTGCCAGCAGTCGGGGACGACCCAACTCCTACGAGCAGTACTTC CASSRGRPNSYEQYF
NA TRBJ1-2 TRBV6-5 NA TGTGCCAGCAGTTACTCTGGGGGGCTGGGCTATGGCTACACCTTC CASSYSGGLGYGYTF